These 20 T cell receptor beta chains share one sample of origin, sequenced in a study of radiation and T cells in renal cell carcinoma. Repertoires were generated with immunoSEQ multiplex PCR, while TCRdb's copy carries only in-frame clones and drops some. Of roughly 130,000 clones in the sample, around 89% were seen once. Time point reported: blood 2 weeks post-SBRT. Treatment described: 15 Gy SBRT to primary tumor, nephrectomy 4 weeks later. This material consisted of blood, taken from a patient whose treatment included radiotherapy and nephrectomy. The source of these receptors is a woman between 65 and 79 years old with renal cell carcinoma.

The V call is TRBV6-1, the J call TRBJ2-5, with a weak D call TRBD2 (6 bases). The CDR3 covers 15 residues. The germline V gene encodes CDR1 MNHNS and CDR2 SASEGT. The V end was cut by 6 bases, the J end by 0 bases, with 14 bases between. CDR3 loop: CASRYTGGDQETQYF. CDR3 DNA sequence: TGTGCCAGCAGATACACTGGCGGGGACCAAGAGACCCAGTACTTC.

V is TRBV30 and J is TRBJ1-1; D unresolved. The CDR3 runs 10 residues. The germline V gene encodes CDR1 GTSNPN and CDR2 SVGIG (reference sequence). The CDR3 loop reads CAYWQAQAFF. CDR3 in DNA: TGTGCTTACTGGCAGGCCCAAGCTTTCTTT.

V and J are TRBV15 and TRBJ2-5, with D possibly being TRBD2 (5 bases). The V and J ends lost 5 bases and 5 bases respectively, with 9 bases between them. Germline-derived CDR1 and CDR2 are LNHNV and YYDKDF (reference sequence). This CDR3 contains 12 residues. CDR3 DNA: TGTGCCACCAGCGCGCGAGGGGAGACCCAGTACTTC. It specifies CATSARGETQYF.

The rearrangement uses TRBV10-1 and TRBJ2-5, with D tentatively TRBD1 (6 bases). The CDR3 runs to 14 residues. Germline V gene data show CDR1 as WNHNN and CDR2 as SYGVQD (reference sequence). The V gene lost 6 bases and the J gene lost 5 bases, with 16 bases spanning the gap. DNA of the CDR3: TGCGCCAGCAGCCCCTCTAGGGGGACGGAGACCCAGTACTTC. Amino acid sequence: CASSPSRGTETQYF.

This clone appeared a few times. The CDR3 region has the DNA TGTGCCAGCAAACCGGGACAGGGAAACGAGCAGTACTTC. Translation gives CASKPGQGNEQYF. This rearrangement joins TRBV27 to TRBJ2-7, with 9 bases matching TRBD1. With V trimmed by 7 bases and J by 5 bases, 6 bases remained unmatched. The germline gives CDR1 MNHEY, CDR2 SMNVEV (reference sequence). This CDR3 is built from 13 residues.

This clone has a single count. This sequence joins TRBV5-4 and TRBJ2-7, with 11 nucleotides matching TRBD1. Trimming removed 1 base from V and 3 bases from J; junction bases left unmatched: 3. This CDR3 is built from 15 residues. The germline CDR1 and CDR2 sequences are SGHNT and YYREEE (reference sequence). The CDR3 is CASSLPGQGGYEQYF. Here the CDR3 DNA reads TGTGCCAGCAGCTTGCCGGGACAGGGGGGCTACGAGCAGTACTTC. The full variable domain, rest sourced from reference TRBV5-4 and TRBJ2-7, is ETGVTQSPTHLIKTRGQQVTLRCSSQSGHNTVSWYQQALGQGPQFIFQYYREEENGRGNFPPRFSGLQFPNYSSELNVNALELDDSALYLCASSLPGQGGYEQYFGPGTRLTVT.

V gene TRBV11-3 combines with J gene TRBJ2-5; 12 nucleotides align to TRBD2. The length of the CDR3 is 15 residues. Germline values: CDR1 SGHNT, CDR2 YENEEA. The V segment lost 5 bases and the J segment 7 bases; nucleotides outside the gene matches: 8. The CDR3 is CASSLTSGGPGTQYF. The CDR3 DNA sequence: TGTGCCAGCAGCCTGACTAGCGGGGGCCCAGGGACCCAGTACTTC.

This sequence joins TRBV19 and TRBJ2-7; D perhaps matches TRBD2 (7 bases). CDR3 length equals 15 residues. The V and J ends lost 3 bases and 0 bases respectively, with 12 bases between them. CDR1 and CDR2 (germline): LNHDA, SQIVND (reference sequence). The CDR3 region has the DNA TGTGCCAGTAGTATTGGACGGGGGGCCTCCTACGAGCAGTACTTC. It yields the protein CASSIGRGASYEQYF. Using reference TRBV19 and TRBJ2-7 for the parts outside the CDR3, the full variable domain is DGGITQSPKYLFRKEGQNVTLSCEQNLNHDAMYWYRQDPGQGLRLIYYSQIVNDFQKGDIAEGYSVSREKKESFPLTVTSAQKNPTAFYLCASSIGRGASYEQYFGPGTRLTVT.

The table lists this clone with a few counts. V and J are TRBV28 and TRBJ1-1, with D unclear. The CDR3 runs to 11 residues. Germline V CDR1 and CDR2: MDHEN, SYDVKM. V lost 4 bases and J lost 11, with 11 bases in between. This chain's CDR3 is CASSSVPGAFF. In nucleotides, the CDR3 is TGTGCCAGCAGTTCCGTCCCTGGTGCTTTCTTT.

This chain links TRBV6-5 with TRBJ1-5; 9 nucleotides line up with TRBD1. CDR3 length equals 16 residues. Per germline, CDR1 MNHEY and CDR2 SVGAGI. V trimming: 2 bases; J trimming: 3 bases; junction bases outside the gene matches: 5. The CDR3 protein is CASSYSGTGHNQPQHF. In nucleotides, the CDR3 is TGTGCCAGCAGTTACAGTGGGACAGGGCACAATCAGCCCCAGCATTTT.

The rearrangement joins TRBV15 to TRBJ1-3, with D uncertain. Trimming stripped 0 bases from V and 2 bases from J, with 8 bases between. The CDR3 covers 15 residues. The V gene's germline CDR1 is LNHNV and CDR2 YYDKDF (reference sequence). In DNA, the CDR3 is TGTGCCACCAGCAGAGATGTTGTAACTGGAAACACCATATATTTT. Translated: CATSRDVVTGNTIYF.

The table lists this clone with a few counts. V and J are TRBV9 and TRBJ1-6; no reliable D call. Germline-derived CDR1 and CDR2 are SGDLS and YYNGEE. V lost 3 bases to trimming and J lost 0 bases, with 4 bases between them. CDR3 size: 14 residues. CDR3 region: CASSASSYNSPLHF. The CDR3, as DNA: TGTGCCAGCAGCGCGAGCTCCTATAATTCACCCCTCCACTTT.

The rearrangement joins TRBV28 to TRBJ1-1; possible D gene TRBD1, 5 bases. Trimming removed 4 bases at V and 7 bases at J, with 10 bases between. This CDR3 comprises 12 residues. The V gene's germline CDR1 is MDHEN and CDR2 SYDVKM. CDR3 sequence reads: CASSSLGGEAFF. The DNA of the CDR3 is TGTGCCAGCAGTTCCCTCGGGGGTGAAGCTTTCTTT.

This chain joins TRBV29-1 and TRBJ2-1; D gene unclear. Trimming shortened V by 2 bases and J by 10 bases, and 12 bases separated the two germline ends. CDR1 SQVTM and CDR2 ANQGSEA come from the germline V gene. The CDR3 spans 12 residues. The CDR3 reads CSVEPSKGEQFF. The CDR3 region has the DNA TGCAGCGTTGAACCATCCAAAGGGGAGCAGTTCTTC.

The chain employs TRBV5-4 and TRBJ2-3; D ambiguous. V was cut by 2 bases and J by 0 bases, with 10 bases left in between. Germline CDR1 reads SGHNT; CDR2 reads YYREEE (reference sequence). This CDR3 is 15 amino acids long. Written as DNA, the CDR3 is TGTGCCAGCAGCTTCGACGAATACAGCACAGATACGCAGTATTTT. Encoded protein: CASSFDEYSTDTQYF.

J is TRBJ2-3 and V is TRBV7-3; D is perhaps TRBD2 (6 bases). CDR3 length: 14 residues. Between the trimmed V and J ends, which lost 5 bases and 4 bases, there was a span of 13 bases. Germline V CDR1 and CDR2: SGHTA, FQGTGA. CDR3 residues: CASSPGDSADTQYF. CDR3 bases: TGTGCCAGCAGCCCCGGGGACTCCGCAGATACGCAGTATTTT.

The chain uses TRBV11-2 and TRBJ1-6; no clear D. The germline V gene encodes CDR1 SGHAT and CDR2 FQNNGV. There are 17 residues in the CDR3. Deletions cut 2 bases from V and 0 bases from J, with 11 bases between. As DNA, the CDR3 is TGTGCCAGCAGCTTAACTAGCGGGAGCTCCTATAATTCACCCCTCCACTTT. Translating it yields CASSLTSGSSYNSPLHF. Full variable domain (rest looked up from reference TRBV11-2 and TRBJ1-6): EAGVAQSPRYKIIEKRQSVAFWCNPISGHATLYWYQQILGQGPKLLIQFQNNGVVDDSQLPKDRFSAERLKGVDSTLKIQPAKLEDSAVYLCASSLTSGSSYNSPLHFGNGTRLTVT.

As concerns this clone: One junction end disagrees with the germline gene, perhaps due to a read error. The V and J genes are TRBV28 and TRBJ1-5; possible D gene TRBD1, 6 bases. The germline V gene encodes CDR1 MDHEN and CDR2 SYDVKM. The CDR3 has 13 residues. CDR3 in DNA: TGTGTCAGCAGGGGTAGAAGAACCCAGCCCCAGCATTTT. This translates into CVSRGRRTQPQHF. Full variable domain (outside the CDR3, taken from reference TRBV28 and TRBJ1-5): DVKVTQSSRYLVKRTGEKVFLECVQDMDHENMFWYRQDPGLGLRLIYFSYDVKMKEKGDIPEGYSVSREKKERFSLILESASTNQTSMYLCVSRGRRTQPQHFGDGTRLSIL.

This clone was observed once. The rearrangement uses TRBV6-4 and TRBJ1-2, with 7 bases identical to TRBD1. CDR3 length equals 15 residues. Germline values: CDR1 MRHNA, CDR2 SNTAGT. Trimming removed 4 bases from V and 5 bases from J; junction bases left unmatched: 10. The CDR3 bases are TGTGCCAGCAGTGCAGCGCAGGGGGGACGGTATGGCTACACCTTC. Translated: CASSAAQGGRYGYTF.

CDR3 sequence reads: CASSDSAGTSTDTQYF. The CDR3 DNA is TGTGCCAGCAGCGATTCGGCGGGGACTAGCACAGATACGCAGTATTTT. The rearrangement uses TRBV9 and TRBJ2-3; tentatively, D is TRBD2 (6 bases). The germline gives CDR1 SGDLS, CDR2 YYNGEE. The CDR3 is 16 amino acids. Trimming left V 3 bases short and J 0 bases short, with 14 bases between.